The 20 T cell receptor beta chains in this list originate from one sample, sequenced in a study of blood T cells in healthy people across ages. Combining a sample-barcoded 5' primer with a J-beta primer mix, a second PCR ran for about 6 to 11 cycles. In TCRdb, the 5' RACE reads were re-called with MiXCR into one record per CDR3 protein. The top ten clones hold 13% of a sample with about a million distinct CDR3 sequences, around 49% of them seen once. The sequenced material came from blood. Every receptor here comes from a young man in good health.

J is TRBJ2-4 and V is TRBV29-1, with 9 bases fitting TRBD1. There are 12 residues in the CDR3. V dropped 4 bases and J dropped 14; count of bases not matched to a gene: 9. Germline lookup yields CDR1 SQVTM and CDR2 ANQGSEA. The CDR3 loop reads CSVVGDREIEYF. The CDR3 coding sequence is TGCAGCGTTGTGGGGGACAGGGAAATCGAGTACTTC.

V gene TRBV13 combines with J gene TRBJ2-1, with 9 bases fitting TRBD2. Germline V lookup: CDR1 PRHDT, CDR2 FYEKMQ (reference sequence). The trim removed 5 bases at V and 5 bases at J, leaving 22 bases unmatched. The CDR3 has 20 residues. The CDR3 here is CASSPRMRRTTSGFNNEQFF. The CDR3 DNA reads as TGTGCCAGCAGCCCCCGTATGCGCAGGACGACTAGCGGTTTTAACAATGAGCAGTTCTTC.

This clonotype came up many times. One junction end does not reproduce the germline sequence, and a read error may be involved. The chain joins TRBV5-1 to TRBJ2-3, with D possibly being TRBD1 or TRBD2 (5 bases each). CDR1 SGHRS and CDR2 YFSETQ come from the germline V gene. The CDR3 is 13 residues long. CDR3 in amino acids: CASSLGDTDTQYF. DNA for the CDR3: TGTGCCAGCAGTTTGGGGGACACAGATACGCAGTATTTT.

J is TRBJ2-7 and V is TRBV4-1, with D perhaps TRBD2 (5 bases). The germline V gene encodes CDR1 MGHRA and CDR2 YSYEKL. The ends were cut back, 0 bases at V and 4 bases at J, with 13 bases in the middle. The CDR3 has 15 residues. CDR3 region: CASSQDLGDRYEQYF. The CDR3 DNA reads as TGCGCCAGCAGCCAAGATTTGGGAGACCGGTACGAGCAGTACTTC.

J is TRBJ2-1 and V is TRBV20-1; D tentatively reads TRBD1 or TRBD2 (5 bases each). The germline V gene encodes CDR1 DFQATT and CDR2 SNEGSKA (reference sequence). The CDR3 is made up of 12 amino acids. V gave up 5 bases and J gave up 7 bases, with 12 bases separating them. Here the CDR3 reads CSARRGGNEQFF. CDR3 coding DNA: TGCAGTGCTCGCCGGGGCGGGAATGAGCAGTTCTTC.

This chain joins TRBV7-9 and TRBJ2-5; D uncertain. V dropped 5 bases and J dropped 2 bases, with 18 bases sitting between them. CDR3 length: 16 residues. Germline V gene lookup returns CDR1 SEHNR and CDR2 FQNEAQ (reference sequence). The CDR3 coding sequence is TGTGCCAGCAGCCTTGCCGGGCCCATACGACAAGAGACCCAGTACTTC. Its protein product is CASSLAGPIRQETQYF.

CDR3 DNA: TGCGCCAGCGCAGGGTATTCGGCGAACACTGAAGCTTTCTTT. Amino acids: CASAGYSANTEAFF. The chain uses TRBV5-1 and TRBJ1-1; D may be TRBD1 (5 bases). V lost 7 bases and J 1 base, leaving 14 bases between the germline ends. The CDR3 is made up of 14 amino acids. Germline V gene lookup returns CDR1 SGHRS and CDR2 YFSETQ.

The chain is built from TRBV9 and TRBJ1-1, with D perhaps matching TRBD1 (6 bases). V was cut by 0 bases and J by 7 bases, with 7 bases left in between. Per germline, CDR1 SGDLS and CDR2 YYNGEE. This CDR3 is 12 amino acids long. The CDR3 spells CASSVEGGEAFF. The CDR3 nucleotides read TGTGCCAGCAGCGTAGAGGGGGGTGAAGCTTTCTTT.

This sequence joins TRBV3-1 and TRBJ2-3; D is undetermined. The CDR3 spans 13 residues. Germline V gene lookup returns CDR1 LGHDT and CDR2 YNNKEL (reference sequence). V was trimmed by 5 bases and J by 6 bases, leaving 12 bases between them. CDR3 sequence reads: CASSSFGRDTQYF. The CDR3 region has the DNA TGTGCCAGCAGCTCCTTTGGGCGGGATACGCAGTATTTT.

CDR3 DNA: TGTGCCAGCAGAGCCTTAGCGGGGGGCGAAATCACAGATACGCAGTATTTT. Protein: CASRALAGGEITDTQYF. The chain has TRBV6-1 and TRBJ2-3, with TRBD2 matching 10 bases. Looked up from germline, CDR1 is MNHNS and CDR2 is SASEGT. Trimming cost V 6 bases and J 2 bases; bases outside gene matches: 11. This CDR3 comprises 17 residues.

This clonotype has at least ten counts. The rearrangement uses TRBV7-2 and TRBJ2-7, with D tentatively TRBD1 (5 bases). Trimming took off 1 base at V and 2 bases at J, with 9 bases between the two ends. The CDR3 has 14 residues. Germline V gene sequence: CDR1 SGHTA, CDR2 FQGNSA. CDR3 sequence reads: CASSLVETAYEQYF. CDR3 nucleotide sequence: TGTGCCAGCAGCTTAGTGGAGACAGCCTACGAGCAGTACTTC. Variable domain in full (rest from reference TRBV7-2 and TRBJ2-7): GAGVSQSPSNKVTEKGKDVELRCDPISGHTALYWYRQSLGQGLEFLIYFQGNSAPDKSGLPSDRFSAERTGGSVSTLTIQRTQQEDSAVYLCASSLVETAYEQYFGPGTRLTVT.

The chain has TRBV5-1 and TRBJ2-7; D uncertain. Germline assignment: CDR1 SGHRS and CDR2 YFSETQ. V was clipped by 5 bases and J by 2 bases, with 8 bases between them. This CDR3 is 12 amino acids long. The CDR3 sequence is CASSVDTYEQYF. The CDR3 nucleotides are TGCGCCAGCAGTGTCGATACCTACGAGCAGTACTTC.

The table lists this clonotype with a few counts. The genes are TRBV5-1 and TRBJ2-2, with D tentatively TRBD2 (6 bases). Germline V gene lookup returns CDR1 SGHRS and CDR2 YFSETQ. V was cut by 4 bases and J by 5 bases, with 18 bases left in between. CDR3 length equals 16 residues. This CDR3 reads CASSPLGGVNTGELFF. The CDR3 bases are TGCGCCAGCAGCCCCCTAGGCGGGGTAAATACCGGGGAGCTGTTTTTT.

This clonotype has more than one count but fewer than ten. Since a much larger clone is just one base distant, this may be a read error. The chain is built from TRBV20-1 and TRBJ1-1, with TRBD1 as a possible D gene (6 bases). This CDR3 is 14 amino acids long. V lost 0 bases to trimming and J lost 8 bases, with 16 bases between them. From germline, CDR1 is DFQATT and CDR2 SNEGSKA (reference sequence). The CDR3 coding sequence is TGCAGTGCTAGAGATGCACAGGGTGCTAACGAAGCTTTCTTT. Protein sequence: CSARDAQGANEAFF.

This clonotype was recorded many times. This chain connects TRBV20-1 to TRBJ2-5, with 8 nucleotides matching TRBD2. In germline, CDR1 is DFQATT, CDR2 SNEGSKA (reference sequence). With V trimmed by 0 bases and J by 5 bases, 17 bases remained unmatched. The CDR3 loop spans 18 amino acids. In DNA, the CDR3 is TGCAGTGCTAGAGATTCGGATTTACTCCGGGGGGGACTGGAGACCCAGTACTTC. Protein sequence: CSARDSDLLRGGLETQYF.

The genes are TRBV12-3 or TRBV12-4 and TRBJ1-6, with D possibly TRBD1 on 5 matching bases. The CDR3 covers 14 residues. V gave up 6 bases and J gave up 5 bases, with 11 bases separating them. The CDR3 nucleotides read TGTGCCAGCAGCTTCGGGACTGATAATTCACCCCTCCACTTT. This translates into CASSFGTDNSPLHF.

The chain couples TRBV25-1 to TRBJ2-5; the D is unclear. This CDR3 is built from 14 residues. V shed 3 bases and J shed 1 base, with 9 bases lying between them. Germline CDR1 is MGHDK and CDR2 is SYGVNS. CDR3 bases: TGTGCCAGCAGTGATGACCCCGGCCAAGAGACCCAGTACTTC. Translating gives CASSDDPGQETQYF.

This rearrangement joins TRBV15 to TRBJ1-2, with D unclear. V gave up 0 bases and J gave up 5 bases, with 13 bases separating them. Germline V gene lookup returns CDR1 LNHNV and CDR2 YYDKDF (reference sequence). The CDR3 runs to 15 residues. CDR3 DNA: TGTGCCACCAGCAGAGATATAGGTCCTCCGTATGGCTACACCTTC. Protein sequence: CATSRDIGPPYGYTF.

This rearrangement joins TRBV3-1 to TRBJ2-5, with 12 bases matching TRBD2. The CDR3 loop spans 16 amino acids. Germline trimming cut 1 base from V and 11 bases from J; bases unmatched to any gene: 11. CDR1 and CDR2 (germline): LGHDT, YNNKEL (reference sequence). As DNA, the CDR3 is TGTGCCAGCAGCCAAGGAGGACTAGCGGGGTGGGATGAGCAGTACTTC. Residues: CASSQGGLAGWDEQYF.

V and J are TRBV20-1 and TRBJ2-5; D uncertain. The germline V gene has CDR1 DFQATT and CDR2 SNEGSKA (reference sequence). V lost 3 bases and J lost 5, with 13 bases in between. This CDR3 comprises 13 residues. CDR3 nucleotide sequence: TGCAGTGCTAGTCGGACGGCCCGGGAGACCCAGTACTTC. As protein: CSASRTARETQYF.